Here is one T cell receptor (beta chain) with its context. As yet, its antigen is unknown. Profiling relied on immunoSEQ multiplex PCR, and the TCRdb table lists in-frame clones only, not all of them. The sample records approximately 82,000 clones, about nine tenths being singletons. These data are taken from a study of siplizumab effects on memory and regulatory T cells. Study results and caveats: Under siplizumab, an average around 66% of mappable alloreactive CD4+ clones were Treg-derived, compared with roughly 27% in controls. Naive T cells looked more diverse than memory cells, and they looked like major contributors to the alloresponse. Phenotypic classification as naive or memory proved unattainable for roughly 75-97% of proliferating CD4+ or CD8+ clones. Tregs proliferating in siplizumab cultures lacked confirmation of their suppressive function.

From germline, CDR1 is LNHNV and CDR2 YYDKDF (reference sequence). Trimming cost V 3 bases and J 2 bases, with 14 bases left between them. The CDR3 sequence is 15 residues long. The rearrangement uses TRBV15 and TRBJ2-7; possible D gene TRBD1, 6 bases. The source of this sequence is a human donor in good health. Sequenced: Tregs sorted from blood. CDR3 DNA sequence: TGTGCCACCAGCAGCGGATGGGACACAGCCTACGAGCAGTACTTC. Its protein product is CATSSGWDTAYEQYF.